The clone carrying this T cell receptor (beta chain) was seen a handful of times. No antigen is known for it. This specimen belongs to a study of cytomegalovirus exposure and HLA in healthy donors. Study-wide findings and caveats: Cytomegalovirus association was assigned to approximately 160 TCR beta chains. For TCR beta chains, V- and J-gene trimming was later linked to a missense DCLRE1C variant.

The CDR3 contains 16 residues. Trimming shortened V by 2 bases and J by 0 bases, and 10 bases separated the two germline ends. Germline V lookup: CDR1 SNHLY, CDR2 FYNNEI. Likely unrecorded immune exposures existed in these nominally healthy donors. The primer mix had 60 Vbeta and 13 Jbeta primers. Authors' data handling: Later, an analysis found about 80 million unique TCR beta chains, and some 10 million of these were shared. The protocol was immunoSEQ multiplex PCR, while the TCRdb copy is restricted to in-frame clones and leaves out a portion. V and J calls plus clone size are reproduced from that table; the DNA served to infer D and trimming. This table holds about 200,000 clones, approximately 70% found once.

The source material was PBMCs. The sequence derives from a young woman in good health and CMV-seronegative. The gene calls are TRBV2 and TRBJ2-2, with a weak D call TRBD2 (5 bases). The CDR3 bases are TGTGCCAGCAGTGAAATGGCGGGTACGAACACCGGGGAGCTGTTTTTT. Residues: CASSEMAGTNTGELFF.